Below, 5 T cell receptor beta chains from the same sample are listed, as sequenced in a study of metastatic and nonmetastatic thyroid tumors. No patient had received any treatment before thyroid surgery. TCRdb re-called the PCR reads through MiXCR. This table has approximately 30,000 clones, around 15% appearing once. The material sequenced was blood. Receptor source: a female donor with papillary thyroid cancer or a benign thyroid nodule (not recorded which). Some clones in this sample may be carry-over from other donors' samples.

This clone has at least ten counts. The chain uses TRBV29-1 and TRBJ2-5; 9 nucleotides match TRBD1. Germline loops: CDR1 SQVTM, CDR2 ANQGSEA. This CDR3 is 14 amino acids long. The junction had 12 bases not matched to a gene; V was cut back by 8 bases and J by 5 bases. The CDR3 is CSSLGGQGTETQYF. The CDR3 coding sequence is TGCAGCTCCTTGGGGGGACAGGGTACGGAGACCCAGTACTTC.

This clone came up many times. The chain is built from TRBV4-1 and TRBJ1-5, with 7 bases identical to TRBD1. The CDR3 is 14 residues long. Germline CDR1 reads MGHRA; CDR2 reads YSYEKL. Unmatched junction bases numbered 3, after V lost 0 bases and J lost 7 bases. The CDR3 nucleotides are TGCGCCAGCAGCCAAGACCCGACAGGGCAGCCCCAGCATTTT. The encoded protein is CASSQDPTGQPQHF.

This clone was seen at least ten times. The genes are TRBV9 and TRBJ1-3; D gene ambiguous. This CDR3 has 15 amino acids. The germline gives CDR1 SGDLS, CDR2 YYNGEE. Deletions cut 2 bases from V and 4 bases from J, with 13 bases between. CDR3 residues: CASSVSGVSGNTIYF. CDR3 bases: TGTGCCAGCAGCGTTTCCGGGGTGAGCGGAAACACCATATATTTT.

V and J are TRBV28 and TRBJ2-7, with D unclear. The CDR3 runs 18 residues. Per germline, CDR1 MDHEN and CDR2 SYDVKM. V lost 6 bases and J lost 0, with 24 bases in between. The CDR3: CASSRTMPAERSSYEQYF. For the CDR3, the DNA is TGTGCCAGCAGCAGAACCATGCCGGCGGAAAGGAGCTCCTACGAGCAGTACTTC.

The chain combines TRBV19 with TRBJ2-4; TRBD1 agrees at 9 bases. CDR1 and CDR2 (germline): LNHDA, SQIVND (reference sequence). CDR3 length equals 15 residues. V was clipped by 3 bases and J by 4 bases; unmatched bases: 4. The CDR3 protein is CASSISGQGKNIQYF. DNA for the CDR3: TGTGCCAGTAGTATTTCGGGACAGGGTAAAAACATTCAGTACTTC.